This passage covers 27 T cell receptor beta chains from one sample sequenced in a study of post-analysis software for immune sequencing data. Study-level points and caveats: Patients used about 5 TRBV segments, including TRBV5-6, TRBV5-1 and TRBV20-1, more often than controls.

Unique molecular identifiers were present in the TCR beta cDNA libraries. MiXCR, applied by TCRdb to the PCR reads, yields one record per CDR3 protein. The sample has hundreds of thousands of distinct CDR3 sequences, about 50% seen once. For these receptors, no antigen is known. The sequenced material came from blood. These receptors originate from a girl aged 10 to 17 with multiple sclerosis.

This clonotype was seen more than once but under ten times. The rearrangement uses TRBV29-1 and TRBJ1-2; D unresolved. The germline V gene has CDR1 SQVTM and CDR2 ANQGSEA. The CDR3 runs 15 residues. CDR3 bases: TGCGGGATAACCTCTCGGGCACACCACATCTATGGCTACACCTTC. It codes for CGITSRAHHIYGYTF.

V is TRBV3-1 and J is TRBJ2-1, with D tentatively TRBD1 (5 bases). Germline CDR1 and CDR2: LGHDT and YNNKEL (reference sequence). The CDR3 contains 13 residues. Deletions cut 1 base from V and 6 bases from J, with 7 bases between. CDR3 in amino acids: CASSQGGGNEQFF. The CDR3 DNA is TGTGCCAGCAGCCAAGGGGGCGGCAATGAGCAGTTCTTC.

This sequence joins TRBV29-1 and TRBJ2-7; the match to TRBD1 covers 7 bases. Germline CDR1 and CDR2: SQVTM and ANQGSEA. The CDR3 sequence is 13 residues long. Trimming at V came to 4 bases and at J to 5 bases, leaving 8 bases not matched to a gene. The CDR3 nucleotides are TGCAGCGTTGCGGGACAGTTAAGTAACGAGCAGTACTTC. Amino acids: CSVAGQLSNEQYF.

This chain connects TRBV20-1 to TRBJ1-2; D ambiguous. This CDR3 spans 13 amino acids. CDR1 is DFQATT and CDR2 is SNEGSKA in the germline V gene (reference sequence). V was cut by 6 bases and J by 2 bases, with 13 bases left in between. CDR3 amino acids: CSAMPPRNYGYTF. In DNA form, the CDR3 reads TGCAGTGCCATGCCTCCGCGGAACTATGGCTACACCTTC.

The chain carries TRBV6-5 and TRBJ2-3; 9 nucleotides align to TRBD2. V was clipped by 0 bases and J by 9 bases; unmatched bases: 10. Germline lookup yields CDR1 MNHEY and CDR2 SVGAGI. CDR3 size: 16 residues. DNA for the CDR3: TGTGCCAGCAGTTACTCGATTAGCGGGAGTGGGACAACGCAGTATTTT. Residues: CASSYSISGSGTTQYF.

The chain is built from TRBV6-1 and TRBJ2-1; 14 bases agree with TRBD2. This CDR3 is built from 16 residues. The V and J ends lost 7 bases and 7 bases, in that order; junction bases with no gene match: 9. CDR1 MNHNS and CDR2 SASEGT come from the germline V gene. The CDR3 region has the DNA TGTGCCAGCACGCTCGCGGGACTAGCGGGAGCAAATGAGCAGTTCTTC. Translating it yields CASTLAGLAGANEQFF.

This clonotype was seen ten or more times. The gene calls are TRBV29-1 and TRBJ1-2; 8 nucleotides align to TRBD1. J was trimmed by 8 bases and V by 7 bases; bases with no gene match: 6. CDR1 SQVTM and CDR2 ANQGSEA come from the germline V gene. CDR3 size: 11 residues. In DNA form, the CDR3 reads TGCAGCGGTGGACAGGGTCGGGGCTACACCTTC. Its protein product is CSGGQGRGYTF. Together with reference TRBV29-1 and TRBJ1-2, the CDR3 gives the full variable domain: SAVISQKPSRDICQRGTSLTIQCQVDSQVTMMFWYRQQPGQSLTLIATANQGSEATYESGFVIDKFPISRPNLTFSTLTVSNMSPEDSSIYLCSGGQGRGYTFGSGTRLTVV.

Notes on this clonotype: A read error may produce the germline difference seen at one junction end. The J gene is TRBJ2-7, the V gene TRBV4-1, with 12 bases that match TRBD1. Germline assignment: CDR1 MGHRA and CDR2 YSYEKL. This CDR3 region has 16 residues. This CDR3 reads CASSHPGTGGSYEHYF. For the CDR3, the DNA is TGCGCCAGCAGCCACCCGGGGACAGGGGGCTCCTACGAGCACTACTTC.

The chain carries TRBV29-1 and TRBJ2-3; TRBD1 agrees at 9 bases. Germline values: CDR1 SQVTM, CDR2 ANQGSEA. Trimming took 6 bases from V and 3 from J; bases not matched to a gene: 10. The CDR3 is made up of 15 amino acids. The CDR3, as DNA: TGCAGCGTCACCTACGGGACAGGGCTGACAGATACGCAGTATTTT. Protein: CSVTYGTGLTDTQYF.

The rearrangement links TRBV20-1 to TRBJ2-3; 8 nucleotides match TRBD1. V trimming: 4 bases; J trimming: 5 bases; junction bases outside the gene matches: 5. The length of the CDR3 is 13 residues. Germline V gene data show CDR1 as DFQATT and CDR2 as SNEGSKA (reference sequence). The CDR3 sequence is CSATTGVVDTQYF. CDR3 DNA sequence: TGCAGTGCTACGACAGGGGTTGTAGATACGCAGTATTTT.

The chain's CDR3 is CASTNGGIVYGYTF. The CDR3 DNA sequence: TGTGCCAGCACCAACGGCGGTATCGTCTATGGCTACACCTTC. The genes are TRBV12-3 or TRBV12-4 and TRBJ1-2; the D is unclear. CDR3 length: 14 amino acids. Trimming shortened V by 7 bases and J by 4 bases, and 16 bases separated the two germline ends.

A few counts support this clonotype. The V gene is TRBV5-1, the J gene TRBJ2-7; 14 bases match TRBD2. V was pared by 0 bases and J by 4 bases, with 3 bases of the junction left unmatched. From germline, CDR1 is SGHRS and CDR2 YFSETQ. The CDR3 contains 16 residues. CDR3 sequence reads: CASSLERLAGGYEQYF. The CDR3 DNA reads TGCGCCAGCAGCTTGGAGCGACTAGCGGGAGGGTACGAGCAGTACTTC.

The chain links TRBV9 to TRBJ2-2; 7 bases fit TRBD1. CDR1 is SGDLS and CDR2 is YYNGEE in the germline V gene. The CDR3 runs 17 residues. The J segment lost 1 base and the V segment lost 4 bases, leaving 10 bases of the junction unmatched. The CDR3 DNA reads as TGTGCCAGCAGCTCTCCTCTTAGGGGGCAGAACACCGGGGAGCTGTTTTTT. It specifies CASSSPLRGQNTGELFF.

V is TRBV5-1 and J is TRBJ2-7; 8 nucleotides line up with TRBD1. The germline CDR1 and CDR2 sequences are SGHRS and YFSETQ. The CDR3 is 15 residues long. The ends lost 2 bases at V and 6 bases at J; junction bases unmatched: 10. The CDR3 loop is CASSFPTGTGGEQYF. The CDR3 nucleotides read TGCGCCAGCAGCTTCCCCACCGGGACAGGTGGCGAGCAGTACTTC.

The CDR3 here is CSASNRLNTEAFF. CDR3 nucleotide sequence: TGCAGTGCTAGCAACAGGCTGAACACTGAAGCTTTCTTT. This rearrangement joins TRBV20-1 to TRBJ1-1; TRBD1 might be the D (5 bases). The V gene lost 3 bases and the J gene lost 0 bases, with 8 bases spanning the gap. This CDR3 has 13 amino acids. CDR1 is DFQATT and CDR2 is SNEGSKA in the germline V gene (reference sequence).

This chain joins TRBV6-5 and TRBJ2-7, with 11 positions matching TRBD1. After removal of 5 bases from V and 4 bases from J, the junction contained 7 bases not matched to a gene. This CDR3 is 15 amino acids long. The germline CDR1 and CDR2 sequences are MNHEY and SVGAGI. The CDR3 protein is CASSQRDRGVYEQYF. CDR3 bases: TGTGCCAGCAGTCAGAGGGACAGGGGGGTTTACGAGCAGTACTTC.

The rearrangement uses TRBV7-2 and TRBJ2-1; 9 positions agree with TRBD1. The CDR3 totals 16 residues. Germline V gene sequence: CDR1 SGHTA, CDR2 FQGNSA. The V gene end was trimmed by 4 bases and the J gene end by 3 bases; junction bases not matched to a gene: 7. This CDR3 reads CASSWSRDRDYNEQFF. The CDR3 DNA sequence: TGTGCCAGCAGCTGGAGCCGGGACAGGGACTACAATGAGCAGTTCTTC. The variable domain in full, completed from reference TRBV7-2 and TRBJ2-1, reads GAGVSQSPSNKVTEKGKDVELRCDPISGHTALYWYRQSLGQGLEFLIYFQGNSAPDKSGLPSDRFSAERTGGSVSTLTIQRTQQEDSAVYLCASSWSRDRDYNEQFFGPGTRLTVL.

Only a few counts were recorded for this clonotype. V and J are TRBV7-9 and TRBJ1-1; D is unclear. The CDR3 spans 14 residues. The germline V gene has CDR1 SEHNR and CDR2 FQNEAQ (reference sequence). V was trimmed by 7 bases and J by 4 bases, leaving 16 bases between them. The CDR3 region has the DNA TGTGCCAGCACCTCAATCTCGGATTCCACTGAAGCTTTCTTT. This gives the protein CASTSISDSTEAFF.

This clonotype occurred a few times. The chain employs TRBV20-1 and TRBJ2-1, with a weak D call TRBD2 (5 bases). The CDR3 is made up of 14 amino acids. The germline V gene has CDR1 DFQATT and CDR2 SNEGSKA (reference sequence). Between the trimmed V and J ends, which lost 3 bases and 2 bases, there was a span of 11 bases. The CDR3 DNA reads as TGCAGTGCTAGGAGCCACGGGGCCTACAATGAGCAGTTCTTC. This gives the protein CSARSHGAYNEQFF.

CDR3 sequence reads: CASSEWGGNQPQHF. The CDR3 DNA reads TGTGCCAGCAGTGAGTGGGGGGGCAATCAGCCCCAGCATTTT. The rearrangement joins TRBV25-1 to TRBJ1-5, with a weak D call TRBD1 (5 bases). Trimming took 3 bases from V and 2 from J, leaving 8 bases between them. This CDR3 comprises 14 residues. Germline V gene data show CDR1 as MGHDK and CDR2 as SYGVNS.

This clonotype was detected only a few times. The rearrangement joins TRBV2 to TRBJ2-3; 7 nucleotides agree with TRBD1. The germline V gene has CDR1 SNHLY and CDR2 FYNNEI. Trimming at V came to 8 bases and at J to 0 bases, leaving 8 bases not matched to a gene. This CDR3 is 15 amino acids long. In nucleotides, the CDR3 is TGTGCCAGCCAGTCACAGGGGTCGAGCACAGATACGCAGTATTTT. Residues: CASQSQGSSTDTQYF.

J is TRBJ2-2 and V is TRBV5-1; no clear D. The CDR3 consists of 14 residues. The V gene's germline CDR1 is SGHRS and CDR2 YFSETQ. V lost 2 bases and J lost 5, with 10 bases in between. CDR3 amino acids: CASSLEGLTGELFF. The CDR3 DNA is TGCGCCAGCAGCTTAGAAGGTCTTACCGGGGAGCTGTTTTTT.

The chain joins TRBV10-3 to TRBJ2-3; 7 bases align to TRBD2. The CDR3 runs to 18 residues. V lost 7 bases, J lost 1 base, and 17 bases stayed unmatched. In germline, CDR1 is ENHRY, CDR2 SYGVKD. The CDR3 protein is CAIIGAGSRVLGTDTQYF. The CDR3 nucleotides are TGTGCCATCATTGGAGCGGGGTCGCGCGTCCTTGGCACAGATACGCAGTATTTT.

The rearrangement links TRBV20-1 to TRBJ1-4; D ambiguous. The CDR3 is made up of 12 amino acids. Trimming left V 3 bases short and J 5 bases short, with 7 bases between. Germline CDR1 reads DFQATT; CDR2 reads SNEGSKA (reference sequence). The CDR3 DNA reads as TGCAGTGCTAGCCCAGGAAATGAAAAACTGTTTTTT. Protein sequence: CSASPGNEKLFF.

The CDR3 protein is CSARPLGQDPGNYGYTF. CDR3 coding DNA: TGCAGTGCCCGCCCTCTCGGGCAGGACCCAGGAAACTATGGCTACACCTTC. The chain links TRBV20-1 to TRBJ1-2; D is unresolved. There are 17 residues in the CDR3. Germline V lookup: CDR1 DFQATT, CDR2 SNEGSKA (reference sequence). Trimming left V 6 bases short and J 2 bases short, with 25 bases between.

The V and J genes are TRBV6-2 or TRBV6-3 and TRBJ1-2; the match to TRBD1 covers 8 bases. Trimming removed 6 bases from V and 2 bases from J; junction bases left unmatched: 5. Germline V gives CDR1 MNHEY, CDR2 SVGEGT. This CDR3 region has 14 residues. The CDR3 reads CASRRTGSNYGYTF. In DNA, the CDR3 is TGTGCCAGCAGGAGGACAGGGTCCAACTATGGCTACACCTTC.

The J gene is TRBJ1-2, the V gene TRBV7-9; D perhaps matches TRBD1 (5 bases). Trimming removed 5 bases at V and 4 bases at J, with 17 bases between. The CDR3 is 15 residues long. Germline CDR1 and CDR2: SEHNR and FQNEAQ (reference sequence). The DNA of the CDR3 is TGTGCCAGCAGCCCGCCGGGACGGAAGGCCTATGGCTACACCTTC. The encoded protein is CASSPPGRKAYGYTF.